The 6 T cell receptor beta chains below were found in one sample sequenced in a study of T cells in narcolepsy. Method: immunoSEQ multiplex PCR; TCRdb's copy keeps in-frame clones and lacks some. The sample carries about 33,000 clones, approximately 80% recorded once. What was sequenced was CD45RA- memory CD4+ T cells from PBMCs. These receptors all come from a human donor with narcolepsy.

The chain employs TRBV27 and TRBJ2-7; a possible D gene is TRBD2 (6 bases). The CDR3 length is 13 residues. V lost 2 bases and J lost 7, with 12 bases in between. Germline CDR1 is MNHEY and CDR2 is SMNVEV (reference sequence). The CDR3 bases are TGTGCCAGCAGTTTACGGGGGACGGGGGAGCAGTACGTC. The encoded protein is CASSLRGTGEQYV.

Regarding this clone: Other nucleotide sequences from this sample produce the same CDR3. The chain combines TRBV4-3 with TRBJ1-1; 8 nucleotides line up with TRBD1. CDR1 and CDR2 (germline): LGHNA, YSLEER. The CDR3 sequence is 12 residues long. J lost 11 bases, V lost 6 bases, and 8 bases had no gene match. The CDR3 DNA reads as TGCGCCAGCAGTCGAGTACAGGGGGAGGCTTTCTTT. It encodes CASSRVQGEAFF.

V and J are TRBV6-1 and TRBJ1-1; D is ambiguous. CDR1 and CDR2 from the germline V gene are MNHNS and SASEGT. Trimming pared 7 bases from V and 0 bases from J, leaving 6 bases between. The CDR3 runs to 12 residues. The CDR3 DNA sequence: TGTGCCAGCATGGGCATGAACACTGAAGCTTTCTTT. Its translation: CASMGMNTEAFF.

The CDR3 DNA reads as TGTGCCAGCAGTTTCCTTAGACAGGGGGGTATCACTGAAGCTTTCTTT. Protein sequence: CASSFLRQGGITEAFF. This sequence joins TRBV28 and TRBJ1-1, with TRBD1 matching over 9 bases. V dropped 3 bases and J dropped 4; count of bases not matched to a gene: 9. This CDR3 has 16 amino acids. The V gene's germline CDR1 is MDHEN and CDR2 SYDVKM.

The rearrangement joins TRBV18 to TRBJ1-6; D not certain. This CDR3 has 13 amino acids. Trimming shortened V by 5 bases and J by 7 bases, and 9 bases separated the two germline ends. Germline-derived CDR1 and CDR2 are KGHSH and LQKENI. The CDR3 here is CASSLKENSPLHF. The CDR3 DNA sequence: TGTGCCAGCTCATTAAAGGAAAATTCACCCCTCCACTTT.

The chain recombines TRBV11-2 with TRBJ1-6; TRBD1 might be the D (5 bases). Germline V gene data show CDR1 as SGHAT and CDR2 as FQNNGV. V was clipped by 3 bases and J by 6 bases, with 9 bases between them. CDR3 length: 14 amino acids. The CDR3: CASSFWDANSPLHF. Written as DNA, the CDR3 is TGTGCCAGCAGCTTTTGGGACGCTAATTCACCCCTCCACTTT.